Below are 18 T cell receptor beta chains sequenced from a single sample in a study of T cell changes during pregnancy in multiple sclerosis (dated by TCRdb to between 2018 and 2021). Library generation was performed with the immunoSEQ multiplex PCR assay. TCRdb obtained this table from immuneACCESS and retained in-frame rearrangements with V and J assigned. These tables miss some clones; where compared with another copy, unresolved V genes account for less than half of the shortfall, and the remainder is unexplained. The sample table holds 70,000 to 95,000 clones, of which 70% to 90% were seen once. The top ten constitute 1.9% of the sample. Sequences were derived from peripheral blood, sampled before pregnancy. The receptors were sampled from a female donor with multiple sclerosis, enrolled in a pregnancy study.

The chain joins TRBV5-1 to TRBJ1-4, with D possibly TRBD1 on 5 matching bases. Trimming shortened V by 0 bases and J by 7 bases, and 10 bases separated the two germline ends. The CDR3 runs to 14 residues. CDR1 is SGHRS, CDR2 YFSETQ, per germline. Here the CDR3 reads CASSLVGGGEKLFF. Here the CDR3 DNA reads TGCGCCAGCAGCTTGGTGGGGGGAGGTGAAAAACTGTTTTTT.

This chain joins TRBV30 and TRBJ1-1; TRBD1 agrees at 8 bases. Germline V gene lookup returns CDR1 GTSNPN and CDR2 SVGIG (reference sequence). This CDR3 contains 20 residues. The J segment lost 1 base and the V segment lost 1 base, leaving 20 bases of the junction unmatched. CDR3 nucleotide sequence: TGTGCCTGGAGTGAGTGGGGCAGTGGGACAGGAGGACGGGGGAACACTGAAGCTTTCTTT. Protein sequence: CAWSEWGSGTGGRGNTEAFF.

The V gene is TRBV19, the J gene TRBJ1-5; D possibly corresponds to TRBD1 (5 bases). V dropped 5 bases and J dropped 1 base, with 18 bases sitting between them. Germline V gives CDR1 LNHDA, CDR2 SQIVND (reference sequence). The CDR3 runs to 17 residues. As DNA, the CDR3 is TGTGCCAGTAGTGCCCCGGAGGGAGGGGTAAGCAATCAGCCCCAGCATTTT. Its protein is CASSAPEGGVSNQPQHF.

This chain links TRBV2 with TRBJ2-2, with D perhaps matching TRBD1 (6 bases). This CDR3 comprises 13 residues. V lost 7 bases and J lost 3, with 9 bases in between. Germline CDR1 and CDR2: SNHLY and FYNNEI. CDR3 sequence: CASNNRDTGELFF. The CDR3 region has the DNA TGTGCCAGCAATAACAGGGACACCGGGGAGCTGTTTTTT.

CDR3 nucleotide sequence: TGCGCCAGCACCCCGACAGGCTTTAGCTCCTACGAGCAGTACTTC. This encodes CASTPTGFSSYEQYF. The chain has TRBV5-1 and TRBJ2-7; tentative D call: TRBD1 (6 bases). V gave up 6 bases and J gave up 0 bases, with 16 bases separating them. CDR1 and CDR2 (germline): SGHRS, YFSETQ. This CDR3 contains 15 residues.

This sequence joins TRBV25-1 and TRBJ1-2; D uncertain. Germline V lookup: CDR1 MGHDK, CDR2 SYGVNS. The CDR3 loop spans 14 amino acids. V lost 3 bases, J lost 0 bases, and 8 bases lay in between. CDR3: CASSEYRANYGYTF. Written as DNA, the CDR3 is TGTGCCAGCAGTGAGTACAGAGCTAACTATGGCTACACCTTC.

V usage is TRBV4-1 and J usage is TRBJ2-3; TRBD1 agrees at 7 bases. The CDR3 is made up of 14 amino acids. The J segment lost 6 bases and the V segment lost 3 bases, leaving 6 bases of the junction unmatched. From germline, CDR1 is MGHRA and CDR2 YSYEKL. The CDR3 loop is CASSQERGRDTQYF. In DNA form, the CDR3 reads TGCGCCAGCAGCCAGGAAAGGGGGCGGGATACGCAGTATTTT.

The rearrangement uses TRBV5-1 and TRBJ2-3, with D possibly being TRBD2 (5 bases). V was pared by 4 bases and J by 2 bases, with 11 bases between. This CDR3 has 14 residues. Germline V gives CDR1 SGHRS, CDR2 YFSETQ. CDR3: CASSHGIPTDTQYF. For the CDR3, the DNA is TGCGCCAGCAGCCACGGGATCCCCACAGATACGCAGTATTTT.

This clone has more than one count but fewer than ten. The CDR3 here is CASSVGPGETEAFF. CDR3 sequence (DNA): TGTGCCAGCAGCGTAGGCCCGGGGGAAACTGAAGCTTTCTTT. The chain uses TRBV9 and TRBJ1-1; possible D gene TRBD1, 5 bases. The CDR3 totals 14 residues. Germline V lookup: CDR1 SGDLS, CDR2 YYNGEE. V was pared by 0 bases and J by 5 bases, with 11 bases between.

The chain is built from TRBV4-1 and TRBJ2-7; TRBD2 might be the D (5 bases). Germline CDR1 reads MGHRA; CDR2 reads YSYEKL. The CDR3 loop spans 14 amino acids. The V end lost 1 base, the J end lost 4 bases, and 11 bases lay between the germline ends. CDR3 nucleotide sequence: TGCGCCAGCAGCCAAGGACCTAGCCCGTACGAGCAGTACTTC. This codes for CASSQGPSPYEQYF.

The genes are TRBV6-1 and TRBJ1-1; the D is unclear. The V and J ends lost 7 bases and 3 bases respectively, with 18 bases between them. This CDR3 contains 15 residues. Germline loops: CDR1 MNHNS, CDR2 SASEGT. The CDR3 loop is CASTLQASWDTEAFF. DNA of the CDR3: TGTGCCAGCACGCTCCAGGCTTCATGGGACACTGAAGCTTTCTTT.

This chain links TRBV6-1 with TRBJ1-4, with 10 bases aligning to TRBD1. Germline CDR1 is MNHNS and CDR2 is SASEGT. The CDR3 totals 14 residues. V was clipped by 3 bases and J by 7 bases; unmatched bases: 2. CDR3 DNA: TGTGCCAGCAGTGAGGGGACAGGGGTTGAAAAACTGTTTTTT. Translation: CASSEGTGVEKLFF.

CDR3 loop: CASINRGEETQYF. CDR3 sequence (DNA): TGTGCCAGCATCAACAGGGGAGAAGAGACCCAGTACTTC. The genes are TRBV6-6 and TRBJ2-5; TRBD1 matches at 7 bases. Germline CDR1 MNHNY, CDR2 SVGAGI (reference sequence). Germline trimming cut 7 bases from V and 3 bases from J; bases unmatched to any gene: 5. The CDR3 is 13 residues long.

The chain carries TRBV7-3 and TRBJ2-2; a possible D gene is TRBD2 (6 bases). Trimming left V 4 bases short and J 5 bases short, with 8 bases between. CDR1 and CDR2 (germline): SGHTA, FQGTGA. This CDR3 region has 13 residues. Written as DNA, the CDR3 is TGTGCCAGCAGCTCCGGGGGTACCGGGGAGCTGTTTTTT. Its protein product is CASSSGGTGELFF.

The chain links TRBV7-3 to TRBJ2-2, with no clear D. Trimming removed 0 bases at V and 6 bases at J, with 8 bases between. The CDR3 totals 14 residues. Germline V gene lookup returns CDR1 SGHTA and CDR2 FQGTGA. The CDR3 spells CASSLTSVPGELFF. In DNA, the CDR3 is TGTGCCAGCAGCTTAACGTCGGTTCCCGGGGAGCTGTTTTTT.

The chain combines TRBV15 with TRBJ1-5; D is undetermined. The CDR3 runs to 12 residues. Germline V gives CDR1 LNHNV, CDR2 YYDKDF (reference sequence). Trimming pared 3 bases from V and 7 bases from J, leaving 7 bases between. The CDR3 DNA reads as TGTGCCACCAGCAGTTTTAGACAGCCCCAGCATTTT. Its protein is CATSSFRQPQHF.

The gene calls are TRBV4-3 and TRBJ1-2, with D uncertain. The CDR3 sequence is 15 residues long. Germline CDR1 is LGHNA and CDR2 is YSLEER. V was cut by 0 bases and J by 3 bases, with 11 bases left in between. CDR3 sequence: CASSQDRWRDYGYTF. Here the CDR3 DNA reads TGCGCCAGCAGCCAAGATAGGTGGAGGGACTATGGCTACACCTTC.

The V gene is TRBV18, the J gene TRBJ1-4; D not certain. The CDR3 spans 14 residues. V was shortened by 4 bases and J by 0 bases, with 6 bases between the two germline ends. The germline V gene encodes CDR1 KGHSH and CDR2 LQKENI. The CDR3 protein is CASSLRATNEKLFF. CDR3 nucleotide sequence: TGTGCCAGCTCACTCCGGGCAACTAATGAAAAACTGTTTTTT.